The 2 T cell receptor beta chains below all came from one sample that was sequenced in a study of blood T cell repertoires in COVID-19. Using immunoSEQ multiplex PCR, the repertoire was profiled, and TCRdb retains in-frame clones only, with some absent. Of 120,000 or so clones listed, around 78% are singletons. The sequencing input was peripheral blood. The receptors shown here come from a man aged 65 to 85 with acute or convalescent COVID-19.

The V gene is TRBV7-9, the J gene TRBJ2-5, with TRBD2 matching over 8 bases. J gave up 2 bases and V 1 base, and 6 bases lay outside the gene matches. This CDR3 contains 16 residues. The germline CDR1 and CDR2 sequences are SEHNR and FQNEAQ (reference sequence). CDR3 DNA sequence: TGTGCCAGCAGCTTAGATCCACGGGGGGGACAAGAGACCCAGTACTTC. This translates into CASSLDPRGGQETQYF.

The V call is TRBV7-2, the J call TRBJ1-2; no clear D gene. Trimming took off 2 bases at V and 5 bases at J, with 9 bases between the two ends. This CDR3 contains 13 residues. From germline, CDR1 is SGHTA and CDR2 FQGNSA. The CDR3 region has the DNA TGTGCCAGCAGCTTAAACCCGGGATATGGCTACACCTTC. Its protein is CASSLNPGYGYTF. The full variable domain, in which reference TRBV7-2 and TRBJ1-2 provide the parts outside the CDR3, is GAGVSQSPSNKVTEKGKDVELRCDPISGHTALYWYRQSLGQGLEFLIYFQGNSAPDKSGLPSDRFSAERTGGSVSTLTIQRTQQEDSAVYLCASSLNPGYGYTFGSGTRLTVV.